The source of this T cell receptor beta chain is a study of monozygotic twins with inflammatory bowel disease. The study, taken as a whole, reports: Repertoire similarity did not differ between concordant and discordant twins, possibly owing to limited power. For IBD patients, clonotypes shared with others were fewer than for healthy twins, especially with disease activity.

On this clonotype itself: Its target is not known.

With eight separate reactions per sample, the authors made cDNA. Template switching was used to attach UMIs, which incorporated a 6-nucleotide sample barcode. From its re-call of the 5' RACE reads, TCRdb lists each CDR3 protein once, without DNA. This listing includes around 410,000 distinct CDR3 sequences. This CDR3 contains 13 residues. Germline loops: CDR1 SGHTA, CDR2 FQGNSA. The rearrangement uses TRBV7-2 and TRBJ2-5; lacking DNA, the TRBD1 call made by TCRdb goes unchecked. The receptor was isolated from a human donor with ulcerative colitis or Crohn's disease, or a healthy co-twin of an affected twin (not recorded which). The sequencing input was blood. Here the CDR3 reads CASSRRVRETRYF.